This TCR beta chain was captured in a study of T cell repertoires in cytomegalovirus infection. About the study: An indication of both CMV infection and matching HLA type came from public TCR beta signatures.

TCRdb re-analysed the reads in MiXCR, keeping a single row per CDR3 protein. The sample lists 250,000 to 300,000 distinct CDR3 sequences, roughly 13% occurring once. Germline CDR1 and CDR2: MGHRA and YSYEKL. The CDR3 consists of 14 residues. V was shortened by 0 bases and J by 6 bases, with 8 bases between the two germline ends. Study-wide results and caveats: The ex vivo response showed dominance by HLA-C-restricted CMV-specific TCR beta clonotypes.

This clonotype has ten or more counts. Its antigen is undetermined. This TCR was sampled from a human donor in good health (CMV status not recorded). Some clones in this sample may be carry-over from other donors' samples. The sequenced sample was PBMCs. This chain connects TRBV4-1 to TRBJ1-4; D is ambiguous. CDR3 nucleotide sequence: TGCGCCAGCAGCCAAGAGGGGATCGATGAAAAACTGTTTTTT. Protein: CASSQEGIDEKLFF.